Sequencing of this T cell receptor beta chain was carried out in a study of cytomegalovirus exposure and HLA in healthy donors. The PCR used 60 Vbeta and 13 Jbeta primers. TCRdb keeps only in-frame clones here, not all; method: immunoSEQ multiplex PCR. The sample holds 120,000 or so clones, approximately 87% seen once. The germline V gene has CDR1 SGHKS and CDR2 YYEKEE (reference sequence). J gave up 4 bases and V 0 bases, and 6 bases lay outside the gene matches. This CDR3 contains 16 residues. With regard to this clone: Its target is not known.

General observations from the study: There were some V segments, including TRBV6-2 and TRBV6-3, excluded as indistinguishable. The study flagged some 170 TCR beta chains as cytomegalovirus-associated. In most subjects, TCR beta sequences reportedly gave accurate predictions of HLA-A and HLA-B alleles.

V and J are TRBV5-5 and TRBJ2-3; 9 nucleotides agree with TRBD2. The sequencing sample was made of PBMCs. The receptor was isolated from a young man in good health and CMV-seropositive. Here the CDR3 reads CASSLAGAGGSDTQYF. Written as DNA, the CDR3 is TGTGCCAGCAGCTTGGCCGGTGCGGGGGGGTCAGATACGCAGTATTTT.